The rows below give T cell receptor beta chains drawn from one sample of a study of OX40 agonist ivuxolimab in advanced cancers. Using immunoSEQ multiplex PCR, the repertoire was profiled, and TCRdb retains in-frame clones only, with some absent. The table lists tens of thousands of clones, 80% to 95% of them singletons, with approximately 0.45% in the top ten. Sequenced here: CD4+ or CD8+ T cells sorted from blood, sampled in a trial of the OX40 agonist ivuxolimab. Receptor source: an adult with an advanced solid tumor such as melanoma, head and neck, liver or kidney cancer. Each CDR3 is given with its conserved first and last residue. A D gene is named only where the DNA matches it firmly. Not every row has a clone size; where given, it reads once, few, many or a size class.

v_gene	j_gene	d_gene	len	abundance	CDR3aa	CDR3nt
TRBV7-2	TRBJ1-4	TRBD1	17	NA	CASSLRGRGPTNEKLFF	TGTGCCAGCAGCCTTAGGGGCAGGGGGCCGACTAATGAAAAACTGTTTTTT
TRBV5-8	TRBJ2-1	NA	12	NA	CASSLLGGEQFF	TGTGCCAGCAGCTTGTTAGGGGGTGAGCAGTTCTTC
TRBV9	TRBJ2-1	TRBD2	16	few	CASSPSSGGSYNEQFF	TGTGCCAGCAGCCCCTCTAGCGGGGGCTCCTACAATGAGCAGTTCTTC
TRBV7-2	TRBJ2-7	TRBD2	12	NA	CASSSQPGLEYF	TGTGCCAGCAGCTCCCAACCGGGACTAGAGTACTTC
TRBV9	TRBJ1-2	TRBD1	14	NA	CASSVGWDSYGYTF	TGTGCCAGCAGCGTAGGTTGGGACAGCTATGGCTACACCTTC
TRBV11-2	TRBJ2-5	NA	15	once	CASSLERSVSETQYF	TGTGCCAGCAGCTTAGAGCGGTCGGTTTCGGAGACCCAGTACTTC
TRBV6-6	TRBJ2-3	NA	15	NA	CASTVTPTSGPLQYF	TGTGCCAGCACCGTTACCCCGACATCTGGACCCCTGCAGTATTTT
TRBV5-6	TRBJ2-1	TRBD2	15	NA	CASSRSGGSYNEQFF	TGTGCCAGCAGCCGTAGCGGGGGCTCCTACAATGAGCAGTTCTTC
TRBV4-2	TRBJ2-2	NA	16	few	CASKKDRGRNTGELFF	TGTGCCAGCAAGAAGGACCGGGGACGGAACACCGGGGAGCTGTTTTTT
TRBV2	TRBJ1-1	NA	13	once	CASSQTGNTEAFF	TGTGCCAGCAGTCAGACAGGAAACACTGAAGCTTTCTTT
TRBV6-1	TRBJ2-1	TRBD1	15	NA	CASSEQGVVSNEQFF	TGTGCCAGCAGTGAACAGGGGGTCGTGAGCAATGAGCAGTTCTTC
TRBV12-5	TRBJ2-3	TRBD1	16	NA	CASGPHGTGGADTQYF	TGTGCTAGTGGACCACATGGGACAGGGGGCGCAGATACGCAGTATTTT
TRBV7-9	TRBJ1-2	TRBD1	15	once	CASSSSGGRNYGYTF	TGTGCCAGCAGCTCATCAGGGGGAAGGAACTATGGCTACACCTTC
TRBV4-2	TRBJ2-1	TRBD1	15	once	CASSQGVQGVSEQFF	TGTGCCAGCAGCCAAGGGGTACAGGGGGTCAGTGAGCAGTTCTTC
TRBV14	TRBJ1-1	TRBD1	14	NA	CASSFRGQGTEAFF	TGTGCCAGCAGCTTTCGGGGACAGGGCACTGAAGCTTTCTTT
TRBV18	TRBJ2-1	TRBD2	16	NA	CASSPRLAGGPNEQFF	TGTGCCAGCTCACCACGGCTAGCGGGAGGGCCGAATGAGCAGTTCTTC
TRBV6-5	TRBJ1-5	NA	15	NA	CASSHGAGENQPQHF	TGTGCCAGCAGCCACGGGGCAGGAGAAAATCAGCCCCAGCATTTT
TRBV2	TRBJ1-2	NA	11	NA	CASSRTYGYTF	TGTGCCAGCAGTCGGACCTATGGCTACACCTTC
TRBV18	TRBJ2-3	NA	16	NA	CASSPANPGPVVTQYF	TGTGCCAGCTCACCGGCGAATCCGGGACCCGTGGTTACGCAGTATTTT
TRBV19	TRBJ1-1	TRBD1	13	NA	CASRTDRGGEAFF	TGTGCCAGTAGAACCGACAGGGGAGGTGAAGCTTTCTTT
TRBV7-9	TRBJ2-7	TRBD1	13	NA	CASSRTGGYEQYF	TGTGCCAGCAGCAGGACAGGGGGGTACGAGCAGTACTTC
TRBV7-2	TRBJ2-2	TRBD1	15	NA	CASSYRQGGTGELFF	TGTGCCAGCAGCTACCGACAGGGTGGGACCGGGGAGCTGTTTTTT
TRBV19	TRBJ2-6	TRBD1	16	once	CASRQGVSSGANVLTF	TGTGCCAGTAGACAGGGGGTCAGCTCTGGGGCCAACGTCCTGACTTTC
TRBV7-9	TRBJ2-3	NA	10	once	CASRSNTQYF	TGTGCCAGCAGATCCAATACGCAGTATTTT
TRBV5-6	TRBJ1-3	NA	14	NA	CASSFQAAGNTIYF	TGTGCCAGCAGCTTTCAGGCTGCGGGAAACACCATATATTTT
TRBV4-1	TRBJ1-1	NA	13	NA	CASSQVVNTEAFF	TGCGCCAGCAGCCAAGTAGTGAACACTGAAGCTTTCTTT
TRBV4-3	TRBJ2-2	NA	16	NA	CASSQRSQGNTGELFF	TGCGCCAGCAGCCAACGTTCACAGGGGAACACCGGGGAGCTGTTTTTT
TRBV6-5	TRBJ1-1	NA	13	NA	CASSGQGHTEAFF	TGTGCCAGCAGCGGACAAGGACACACTGAAGCTTTCTTT
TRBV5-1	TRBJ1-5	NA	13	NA	CASSLGPNQPQHF	TGCGCCAGCAGCTTGGGACCCAATCAGCCCCAGCATTTT
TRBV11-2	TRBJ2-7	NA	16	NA	CASSLLPVGFSYEQYF	TGTGCCAGCAGCTTATTGCCGGTAGGATTCTCCTACGAGCAGTACTTC
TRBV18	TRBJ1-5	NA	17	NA	CASSPFMTGTFGQPQHF	TGTGCCAGCTCACCATTCATGACAGGAACGTTCGGGCAGCCCCAGCATTTT
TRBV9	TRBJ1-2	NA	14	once	CAGSVVGSNYGYTF	TGTGCCGGCAGCGTAGTGGGGAGTAACTATGGCTACACCTTC
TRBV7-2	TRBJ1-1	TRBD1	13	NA	CASSPQGAAEAFF	TGTGCCAGCAGCCCACAGGGGGCGGCTGAAGCTTTCTTT
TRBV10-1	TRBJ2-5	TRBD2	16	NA	CASSESGGRARETQYF	TGCGCCAGCAGTGAATCTGGCGGGAGGGCCCGTGAGACCCAGTACTTC
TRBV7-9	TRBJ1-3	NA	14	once	CASGKGDSGNTIYF	TGTGCCAGCGGCAAGGGGGACTCTGGAAACACCATATATTTT
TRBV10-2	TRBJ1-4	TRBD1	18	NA	CASAGPGQSFATNEKLFF	TGCGCCAGCGCGGGTCCGGGACAGTCCTTTGCAACTAATGAAAAACTGTTTTTT
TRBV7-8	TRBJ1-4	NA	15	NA	CASSRSGKSNEKLFF	TGTGCCAGCAGCCGAAGCGGGAAATCTAATGAAAAACTGTTTTTT
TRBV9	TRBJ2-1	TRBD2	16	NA	CASSAQLAGSYNEQFF	TGTGCCAGCAGCGCACAACTAGCGGGAAGCTACAATGAGCAGTTCTTC
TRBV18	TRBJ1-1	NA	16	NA	CASSPSRVLGPPEAFF	TGTGCCAGCTCACCGTCAAGGGTCCTAGGGCCTCCTGAAGCTTTCTTT
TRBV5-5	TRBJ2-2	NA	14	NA	CASSLDLNTGELFF	TGTGCCAGCAGCCTGGATCTGAACACCGGGGAGCTGTTTTTT
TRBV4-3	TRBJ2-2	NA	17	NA	CASSQEGALGNTGELFF	TGCGCCAGCAGCCAAGAAGGGGCGTTGGGGAACACCGGGGAGCTGTTTTTT
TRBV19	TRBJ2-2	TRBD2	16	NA	CASITSGSLHTGELFF	TGTGCCAGTATTACTAGCGGGAGCCTACACACCGGGGAGCTGTTTTTT
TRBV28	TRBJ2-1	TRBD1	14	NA	CASSVGQGNNEQFF	TGTGCCAGCAGTGTGGGACAGGGGAACAATGAGCAGTTCTTC
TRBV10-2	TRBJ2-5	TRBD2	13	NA	CASYTSGNNEQYF	TGCGCCAGCTACACTAGCGGGAATAATGAGCAGTACTTC
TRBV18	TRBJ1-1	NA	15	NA	CASSPPSVGDTEAFF	TGTGCCAGCTCACCTCCAAGTGTCGGGGACACTGAAGCTTTCTTT
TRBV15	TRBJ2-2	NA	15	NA	CATSRGGLVGGELFF	TGTGCCACCTCCAGGGGAGGACTAGTTGGCGGGGAGCTGTTTTTT
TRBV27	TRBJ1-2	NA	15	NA	CASSLKAGGNYGYTF	TGTGCCAGCAGTTTAAAAGCCGGGGGTAACTATGGCTACACCTTC
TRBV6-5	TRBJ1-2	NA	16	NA	CASSYSTVGPHYGYTF	TGTGCCAGCAGTTATTCCACCGTGGGGCCGCACTATGGCTACACCTTC
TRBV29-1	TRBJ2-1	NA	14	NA	CSVGPGVPYNEQFF	TGCAGCGTTGGCCCAGGCGTCCCCTACAATGAGCAGTTCTTC
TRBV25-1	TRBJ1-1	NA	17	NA	CASSEFQGPLVNTEAFF	TGTGCCAGCAGTGAATTTCAGGGGCCCTTAGTGAACACTGAAGCTTTCTTT
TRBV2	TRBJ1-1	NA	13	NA	CASRMDANTEAFF	TGTGCCAGCAGGATGGACGCGAACACTGAAGCTTTCTTT
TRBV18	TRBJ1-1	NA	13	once	CASSFTANTEAFF	TGTGCCAGCTCATTTACAGCGAACACTGAAGCTTTCTTT
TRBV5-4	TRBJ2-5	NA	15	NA	CASSLWSGVQETQYF	TGTGCCAGCAGCTTGTGGTCAGGGGTCCAAGAGACCCAGTACTTC
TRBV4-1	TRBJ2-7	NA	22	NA	CASSQDEMVGKKSPPRVYEQYF	TGCGCCAGCAGCCAAGATGAGATGGTGGGCAAAAAAAGTCCCCCCCGGGTCTACGAGCAGTACTTC
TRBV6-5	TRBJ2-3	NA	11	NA	CASSRDSVEYF	TGTGCCAGCAGTCGGGACTCGGTAGAGTATTTT
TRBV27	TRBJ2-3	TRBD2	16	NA	CASSIPTSGRKDTQYF	TGTGCCAGCAGTATCCCGACTAGCGGGAGAAAAGATACGCAGTATTTT
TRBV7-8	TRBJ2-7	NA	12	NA	CASSFIANEQYF	TGTGCCAGCAGCTTCATAGCGAACGAGCAGTACTTC